This TCR beta chain appears in the sequencing data of a study of lymphopenia after photon versus proton radiotherapy. Study-level findings and limits: Post-nadir diversity loss with photons came from oligoclonal expansion, particularly CD8+ Temra cells. Post-nadir TCR diversity decline inversely tracked overall survival among those who died.

Germline CDR1 reads SGHTA; CDR2 reads FQGNSA. V lost 1 base and J lost 3, with 7 bases in between. There are 14 residues in the CDR3. This clone occurred a few times. Antigen: not known. Profiled with immunoSEQ multiplex PCR; TCRdb holds only in-frame clones, not every one. This sample has about 40,000 clones, with more than 70% found just once. The sample in question was peripheral blood, obtained from a patient treated with proton-based radiotherapy. The TCR was taken from a woman aged 70 to 79 with pancreatic cancer. Some clones in this sample may be carry-over from other donors' samples. The rearrangement uses TRBV7-2 and TRBJ1-5, with a tentative D call TRBD1 (5 bases). The CDR3 DNA follows: TGTGCCAGCAGCTTAGGGGGGATCAATCAGCCCCAGCATTTT. It codes for CASSLGGINQPQHF.